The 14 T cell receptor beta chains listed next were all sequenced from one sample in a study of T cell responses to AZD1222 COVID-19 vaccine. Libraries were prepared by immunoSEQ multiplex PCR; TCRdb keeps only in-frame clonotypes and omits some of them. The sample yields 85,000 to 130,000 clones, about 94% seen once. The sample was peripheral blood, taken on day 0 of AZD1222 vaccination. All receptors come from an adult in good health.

The CDR3 DNA sequence: TGCGCCAGCAGCCAAGTTGCGGGAGAGAACGAGCAGTACTTC. It translates to CASSQVAGENEQYF. This rearrangement joins TRBV4-1 to TRBJ2-7; TRBD2 aligns across 7 bases. Germline V gives CDR1 MGHRA, CDR2 YSYEKL. V lost 1 base and J lost 5; bases outside the gene matches: 5. The CDR3 covers 14 residues.

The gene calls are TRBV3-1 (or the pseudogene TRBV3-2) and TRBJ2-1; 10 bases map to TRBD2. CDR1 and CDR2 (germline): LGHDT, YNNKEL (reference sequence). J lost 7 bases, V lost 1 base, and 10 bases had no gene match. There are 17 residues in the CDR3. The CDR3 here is CASSQVIGSGRENEQFF. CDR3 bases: TGTGCCAGCAGCCAAGTGATAGGGAGCGGGAGGGAGAATGAGCAGTTCTTC.

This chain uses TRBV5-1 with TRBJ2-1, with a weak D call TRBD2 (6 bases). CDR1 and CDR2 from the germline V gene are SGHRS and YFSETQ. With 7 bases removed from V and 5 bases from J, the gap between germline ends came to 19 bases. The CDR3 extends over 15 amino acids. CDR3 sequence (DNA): TGCGCCAGCGCGGTCCGGGGGAGTCGAAACAATGAGCAGTTCTTC. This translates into CASAVRGSRNNEQFF.

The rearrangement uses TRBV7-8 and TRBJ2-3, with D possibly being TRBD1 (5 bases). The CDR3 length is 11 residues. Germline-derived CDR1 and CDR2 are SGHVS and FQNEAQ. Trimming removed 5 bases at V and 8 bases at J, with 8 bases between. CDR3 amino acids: CASSRQGTQYF. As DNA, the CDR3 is TGTGCCAGCAGCCGCCAGGGTACGCAGTATTTT. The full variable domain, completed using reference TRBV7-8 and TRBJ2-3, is GAGVSQSPRYKVAKRGQDVALRCDPISGHVSLFWYQQALGQGPEFLTYFQNEAQLDKSGLPSDRFFAERPEGSVSTLKIQRTQQEDSAVYLCASSRQGTQYFGPGTRLTVL.

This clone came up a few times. The CDR3 coding sequence is TGTGCCAGCAGCTTAGTGGCGGGCCGGGAAGAGCAGTACTTC. The encoded protein is CASSLVAGREEQYF. The chain has TRBV7-2 and TRBJ2-7, with D perhaps TRBD2 (5 bases). Germline assignment: CDR1 SGHTA and CDR2 FQGNSA. The germline V and J ends were trimmed by 1 base and 7 bases, with 14 bases remaining between them. CDR3 length: 14 amino acids.

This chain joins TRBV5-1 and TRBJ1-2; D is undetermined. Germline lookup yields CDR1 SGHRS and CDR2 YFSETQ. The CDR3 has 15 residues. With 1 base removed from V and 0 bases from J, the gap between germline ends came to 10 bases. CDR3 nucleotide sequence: TGCGCCAGCAGCTTGTCTACAACCTCTAACTATGGCTACACCTTC. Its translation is CASSLSTTSNYGYTF.

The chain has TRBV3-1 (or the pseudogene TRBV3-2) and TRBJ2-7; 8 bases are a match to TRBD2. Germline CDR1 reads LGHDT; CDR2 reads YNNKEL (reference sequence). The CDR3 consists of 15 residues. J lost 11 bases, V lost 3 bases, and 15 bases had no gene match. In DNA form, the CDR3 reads TGTGCCAGCAGCCAGGGAAATAGCGGGGCACTCTCGGAGTACTTC. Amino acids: CASSQGNSGALSEYF.

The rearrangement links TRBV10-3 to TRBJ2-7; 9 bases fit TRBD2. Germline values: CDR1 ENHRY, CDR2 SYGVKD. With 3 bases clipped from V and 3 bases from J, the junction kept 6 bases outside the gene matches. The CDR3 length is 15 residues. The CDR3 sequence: CAISDAGGRGYEQYF. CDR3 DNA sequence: TGTGCCATCAGTGACGCGGGAGGGCGTGGCTACGAGCAGTACTTC.

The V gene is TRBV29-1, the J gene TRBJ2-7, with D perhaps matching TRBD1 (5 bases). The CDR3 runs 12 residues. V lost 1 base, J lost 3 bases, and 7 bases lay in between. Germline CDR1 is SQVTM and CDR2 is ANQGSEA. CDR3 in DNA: TGCAGCGTTGAAGGGCAGGGCTACGAGCAGTACTTC. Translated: CSVEGQGYEQYF.

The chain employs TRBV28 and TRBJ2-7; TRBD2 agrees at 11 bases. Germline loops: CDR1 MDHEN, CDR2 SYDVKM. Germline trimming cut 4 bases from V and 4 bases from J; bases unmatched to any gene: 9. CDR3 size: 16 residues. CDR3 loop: CASSSSGTSGLYEQYF. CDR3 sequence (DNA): TGTGCCAGCAGTTCTTCCGGGACTAGCGGACTTTACGAGCAGTACTTC.

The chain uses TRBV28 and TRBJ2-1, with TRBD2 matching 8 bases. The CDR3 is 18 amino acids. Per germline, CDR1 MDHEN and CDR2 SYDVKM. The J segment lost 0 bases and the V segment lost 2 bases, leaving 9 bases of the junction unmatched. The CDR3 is CASSLASFGTSSYNEQFF. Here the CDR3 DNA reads TGTGCCAGCAGTTTAGCCTCCTTTGGGACTAGCTCCTACAATGAGCAGTTCTTC.

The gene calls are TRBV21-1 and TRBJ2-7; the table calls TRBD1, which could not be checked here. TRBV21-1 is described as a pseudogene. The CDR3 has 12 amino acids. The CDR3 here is CASSVTGFEQYF. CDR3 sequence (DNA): TGTGCCAGCAGTGTGACAGGGTTCGAGCAGTACTTC.

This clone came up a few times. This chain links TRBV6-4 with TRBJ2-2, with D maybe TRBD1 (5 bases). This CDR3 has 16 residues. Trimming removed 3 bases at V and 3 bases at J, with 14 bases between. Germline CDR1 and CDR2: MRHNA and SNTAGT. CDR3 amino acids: CASSEKGAGDTGELFF. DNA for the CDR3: TGTGCCAGCAGTGAGAAAGGGGCTGGGGACACCGGGGAGCTGTTTTTT.

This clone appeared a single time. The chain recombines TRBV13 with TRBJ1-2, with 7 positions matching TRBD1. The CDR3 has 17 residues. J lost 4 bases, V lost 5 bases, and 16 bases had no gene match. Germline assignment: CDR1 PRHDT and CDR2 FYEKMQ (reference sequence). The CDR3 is CASSQAERGHGSYGYTF. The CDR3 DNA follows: TGTGCCAGCAGCCAGGCGGAGAGGGGGCACGGGAGCTATGGCTACACCTTC.